The entry that follows covers one TCR beta chain sequence. Its binding antigen is unknown. No qualities accompany the bases; no much larger clone lies one base away. The data were taken from a study of human T cells and chemical hapten exposure (dated by TCRdb to the early 2020s). Notes on the research overall: For sensitization, 2% DPC in acetone was applied to a 2 cm by 2 cm area of upper inner arm skin. Throughout the approximately 26-week study period, patients were also given weekly therapeutic DPC doses on the scalp. Patch testing was performed on the upper back with Finn chambers containing 0.01% DPC, and the patch tests were scored after 6 days according to International Contact Dermatitis Research Group standards. The patient cohort, mostly female, included alopecia areata with under or over 50% scalp involvement, alopecia totalis and alopecia universalis. The libraries were sequenced as a pool, and the TCR yield per sample differed mostly because of small variations in library volumes within the pool. In alopecia patients, the study followed how the peripheral blood TCR repertoire changed in vivo over primary and secondary sensitization to diphenylcyclopropenone (DPC), a hapten. Blood samples were taken from patients before sensitization (week 0) and then at 2, 6 and about 24 weeks after DPC sensitization. Some 29 alopecia patients gave blood for TCR sequencing at one to four time points (pre-sensitization, 2, 6 and 24 weeks).

Preparation of the library involved RACE. The reads were generated on a NextSeq 500. During library preparation, unique molecular identifiers were attached to individual cDNA molecules so that TCRs could be counted in a quantitative, reproducible way. For every blood RNA sample, sequencing covered both the TCR alpha and TCR beta chains. In the authors' own workflow: The median number of TCRs per sample was approximately 96,000, ranging from about 20,000 to 700,000. The Decombinator software suite was used to annotate V, J and CDR3 in the TCR reads. Every sample was subsampled to the same number of TCRs (28,000) for the PS versus PT1 abundance plots. TCRs were defined as expanded if absent before sensitization and observed at least eight times at the 2-week time point. TCRdb cleaned the public reads at Q25 with fastp, built clones with MiXCR and kept in-frame beta chains. When rows share a CDR3 protein, they turn into one entry using the most common DNA and genes. The V and J calls follow TCRdb's processing rather than the paper's. Present in this sample are around 350,000 distinct CDR3 sequences, about 5% of which were seen just once. Roughly 8.2% of the sample rests with the top ten.

Broad study findings and their caveats: Patch test score was positively correlated with the number of PT1 expanded TCRs, with significance at thresholds 8, 16 and 32 but not at 4. The number of TCRs above 1 in 1000 frequency did not change with DPC sensitization; there was no evidence of global repertoire structure alterations. After repeated subsampling, the strength of the expansion versus patch-test correlation and the threshold at which it became significant changed. Expanded TCRs formed significantly more large CDR3 similarity clusters than pre-sensitization or healthy control sets, consistent with antigen-driven responses. Because every patient had alopecia, a presumed autoimmune disease, the patients' immune response might differ from that of healthy individuals.

The sample's time point label, decoded: pre-sensitization, week 0. Per the publication, the treatment or condition label means: therapeutic diphenylcyclopropenone sensitization with weekly scalp DPC. At each patch-test visit, blood was drawn before the patch test was applied. Patients were eligible if aged 18 to 70, diagnosed with alopecia and judged suitable for DPC therapy, and pregnant patients were excluded. Total RNA was isolated from unfractionated whole blood collected in Tempus Blood RNA tubes. The TCR comes from a woman under 30 with alopecia areata. Some clones in this sample may be carry-over from other donors' samples. This sample comprised whole blood, obtained in connection with sensitization to the hapten diphenylcyclopropenone (DPC).

The CDR3 amino acid sequence is: CASSSVEGEGKNTIYF. The DNA is as follows: TGTGCCAGCAGCTCCGTGGAGGGCGAGGGGAAAAACACCATATATTTT. This receptor chain uses TRBV5-5 and TRBJ1-3; TRBD1 is possibly the D segment (5 matching bases). There are 16 amino acids in the CDR3, from cysteine to phenylalanine inclusive. Only the CDR3 part of the read is kept: 48 bases, read in frame from the first base. The germline V gene (reference sequence) sets CDR1 to SGHKS and CDR2 to YYEKEE. V was cut back by 3 bases and J by 6 bases, leaving a gap of 19 bases between them.